This T cell receptor beta chain was observed in a study of T cell responses to AZD1222 COVID-19 vaccine. Per germline, CDR1 LNHDA and CDR2 SQIVND (reference sequence). The CDR3 sequence is 14 residues long. Trimming left V 7 bases short and J 3 bases short, with 15 bases between. Sequencing was performed with immunoSEQ multiplex PCR; in TCRdb, only in-frame clones are kept and a portion is missing. The sample consists of roughly 120,000 clones, about 88% of them appearing once. The TCR comes from an adult in good health. The V gene is TRBV19, the J gene TRBJ1-1; D uncertain. Sequencing was performed on peripheral blood, taken on day 0 of AZD1222 vaccination. CDR3 coding DNA: TGTGCCAGTACTACCGTCGGTGGAGACACTGAAGCTTTCTTT. Translated: CASTTVGGDTEAFF.